This T cell receptor beta chain appears in the sequencing data of a study of post-analysis software for immune sequencing data. Broader study findings: Comparison of patients with controls showed 4 to 6 TRBV segments more frequent in patients, TRBV5-6, TRBV5-1 and TRBV20-1 among them.

Points on this clonotype: Its antigen remains unknown.

Incorporated into the TCR beta cDNA libraries were unique molecular identifiers, which served to reduce PCR and sequencing biases. TCRdb re-called the PCR reads with MiXCR, one entry per CDR3 protein. This sample has roughly 650,000 distinct CDR3 sequences, with 55% to 70% found just once. Germline CDR1 reads MGHRA; CDR2 reads YSYEKL. The CDR3 extends over 15 amino acids. Trimming took off 3 bases at V and 5 bases at J, with 16 bases between the two ends. Sequenced sample: blood. The TCR comes from a girl aged 2-10 years with multiple sclerosis. J is TRBJ1-2 and V is TRBV4-1, with a tentative D call TRBD1 (5 bases). The CDR3 DNA sequence: TGCGCCAGCAGCCAGGGGAGTACAGGCACTTATGGCTACACCTTC. It encodes CASSQGSTGTYGYTF.